Listed below are T cell receptor beta chains from one sample, sequenced in a study of regulatory T cells in long-lasting Graves disease. TCRdb re-called the multiplex PCR reads with MiXCR, one entry per CDR3 protein. The profile shows around 420,000 distinct CDR3 sequences, 14% to 15% of them singletons. The same sample was also studied in work on T cells in Graves' hyperthyroidism and ophthalmopathy.

Material: peripheral blood mononuclear cells (PBMCs), obtained at new diagnosis, from a patient treated with antithyroid drugs. These receptors originate from a middle-aged woman with Graves disease. The CDR3 runs from the conserved cysteine through the conserved F or W. Fields, in order: clone size, V gene, D gene, J gene, CDR3 DNA, CDR3 protein. D genes are given only for firm matches. The listing skips clone size in some rows; elsewhere it reads once, few, many or a size class.

size: NA
V: TRBV7-3
D: NA
J: TRBJ1-1
DNA: TGTGCCAGCAGCGAGGAGGGACGGAGGAACACTGAAGCTTTCTTT
CDR3: CASSEEGRRNTEAFF

size: NA
V: TRBV6-1
D: TRBD2
J: TRBJ2-1
DNA: TGTGCCAGCAAAAGGGAGCGGGAGGGCGGGCAGTTCTTC
CDR3: CASKREREGGQFF

size: many
V: TRBV27
D: NA
J: TRBJ2-2
DNA: TGTGCCAGCAGTCAAAAAACCGGGGAGCTGTTTTTT
CDR3: CASSQKTGELFF

size: many
V: TRBV12-3/TRBV12-4
D: TRBD2
J: TRBJ2-5
DNA: TGTGCCAGCAGTAAAGCGGGAGTGGAGACCCAGTACTTC
CDR3: CASSKAGVETQYF

size: few
V: TRBV5-1
D: TRBD1
J: TRBJ1-5
DNA: TGCGCCAGCAGCTTGGGGGAGGGGGCTGGTCAGCCCCAGCATTTT
CDR3: CASSLGEGAGQPQHF

size: NA
V: TRBV4-1
D: TRBD1
J: TRBJ2-1
DNA: TGCGCCAGCAGCCATCAACCCGGGACAGGACTGGGTGAGCAGTTCTTC
CDR3: CASSHQPGTGLGEQFF

size: NA
V: TRBV20-1
D: TRBD1
J: TRBJ1-2
DNA: TGCAGTGCGAGCGAGGGACAGCTCTCCTATGGCTACACCTTC
CDR3: CSASEGQLSYGYTF

size: many
V: TRBV18
D: NA
J: TRBJ2-1
DNA: TGTGCCAGCTCACCACCCGGGTTTGGAGTAAGTGAGCAGTTCTTC
CDR3: CASSPPGFGVSEQFF

size: many
V: TRBV27
D: NA
J: TRBJ1-5
DNA: TGTGCCAGCAGGGGACTTAGCAATCAGCCCCAGCATTTT
CDR3: CASRGLSNQPQHF

size: many
V: TRBV7-9
D: NA
J: TRBJ2-7
DNA: TGTGCCAGCAGCTTAGCCTGGGGGGTCGGTACCTACGAGCAGTACTTC
CDR3: CASSLAWGVGTYEQYF

size: many
V: TRBV7-2
D: NA
J: TRBJ1-2
DNA: TGTGCCAGCAGCCCCGGGGACCTCTATGGCTACACCTTC
CDR3: CASSPGDLYGYTF

size: few
V: TRBV14
D: NA
J: TRBJ2-7
DNA: TGTGCCAGCAGCCATCCAGGGGAGACCTTCTACGAGCAGTACTTC
CDR3: CASSHPGETFYEQYF

size: many
V: TRBV11-2
D: NA
J: TRBJ2-7
DNA: TGTGCCAGCAGCTTAGATCCACCGACCGCCTACGAGCAGTACTTC
CDR3: CASSLDPPTAYEQYF

size: many
V: TRBV24-1
D: NA
J: TRBJ1-2
DNA: TGTGCCACCAACCGAGGAGCAACAGCTAACTATGGCTACACCTTC
CDR3: CATNRGATANYGYTF

size: NA
V: TRBV27
D: TRBD2
J: TRBJ2-7
DNA: TGTGCCAGCAGTACACTAGCGGACCTCTACGAGCAGTACTTC
CDR3: CASSTLADLYEQYF

size: NA
V: TRBV7-9
D: TRBD1
J: TRBJ2-6
DNA: TGTGCCAGCAGCTGGACAGGGGTAGAGGCTGGGGCCAACGTCCTGACTTTC
CDR3: CASSWTGVEAGANVLTF

size: NA
V: TRBV5-4
D: TRBD2
J: TRBJ2-7
DNA: TGTGCCAGCAGCTTCTTCCCAGGGCGGGGACTAGCGGGAGGCTCCTGCGAGCAGTACTTC
CDR3: CASSFFPGRGLAGGSCEQYF

size: many
V: TRBV27
D: NA
J: TRBJ1-1
DNA: TGTGCCAGCAGATTCACCGAAGGGGTTACTGAAGCTTTCTTT
CDR3: CASRFTEGVTEAFF

size: many
V: TRBV6-1
D: NA
J: TRBJ1-2
DNA: TGTGCCAGCAGCCCGAACACGGACTATGGCTACACCTTC
CDR3: CASSPNTDYGYTF

size: many
V: TRBV7-2
D: NA
J: TRBJ1-1
DNA: TGTGCCAGCAGTTCAGGGGTTAGGACTGAAGCTTTCTTT
CDR3: CASSSGVRTEAFF

size: few
V: TRBV5-8
D: NA
J: TRBJ2-2
DNA: TGTGCCACCTGGGTTGGGGAGCTGTTTTTT
CDR3: CATWVGELFF

size: many
V: TRBV2
D: NA
J: TRBJ2-3
DNA: TGTGCCAGCACTAGAGAGAGGGAAGGTACGCAGTATTTT
CDR3: CASTREREGTQYF

size: few
V: TRBV2
D: TRBD1
J: TRBJ2-3
DNA: TGTGCCAGCCGAGAGGGGGCAAGCGCAGATACGCAGTATTTT
CDR3: CASREGASADTQYF

size: few
V: TRBV5-1
D: NA
J: TRBJ2-1
DNA: TGCGCCAGCAGCTTGTATGACTACTCCTACAATGAGCAGTTCTTC
CDR3: CASSLYDYSYNEQFF

size: many
V: TRBV12-3/TRBV12-4
D: TRBD1
J: TRBJ1-1
DNA: TGTGCCAGCAGTCCCAGGGGGGGGGTAGTTGAAGCTTTCTTT
CDR3: CASSPRGGVVEAFF

size: many
V: TRBV7-9
D: TRBD2
J: TRBJ2-1
DNA: TGTGCCAGCAGCTACCGAGCGGGAGTGGTTGAGCAGTTCTTC
CDR3: CASSYRAGVVEQFF